Listed here is a single T cell receptor beta chain. This record belongs to a study of blood T cell repertoires in COVID-19. The overall study: T cells, B-cell-depleted T cells, or PBMCs supplied cDNA or gDNA.

The CDR3 covers 14 residues. The germline V gene encodes CDR1 SGDLS and CDR2 YYNGEE. The junction had 5 bases not matched to a gene; V was cut back by 2 bases and J by 9 bases. In the authors' workflow: It was from reference gene primer amplification that nucleated cell counts were estimated. The protocol was immunoSEQ multiplex PCR, while the TCRdb copy is restricted to in-frame clones and leaves out a portion. The D gene and trimming were derived from the DNA, and the V and J assignments and clone size from that table. The sample holds tens of thousands of clones; around 85% are singletons and the top ten take about 1.1%.

J is TRBJ1-6 and V is TRBV9; 7 bases are a match to TRBD1. The sequencing input was peripheral blood. The sequence derives from a man in his forties or fifties with acute or convalescent COVID-19. CDR3 in DNA: TGTGCCAGCAGCGTGGGGACAGACTTTTCACCCCTCCACTTT. This encodes CASSVGTDFSPLHF.